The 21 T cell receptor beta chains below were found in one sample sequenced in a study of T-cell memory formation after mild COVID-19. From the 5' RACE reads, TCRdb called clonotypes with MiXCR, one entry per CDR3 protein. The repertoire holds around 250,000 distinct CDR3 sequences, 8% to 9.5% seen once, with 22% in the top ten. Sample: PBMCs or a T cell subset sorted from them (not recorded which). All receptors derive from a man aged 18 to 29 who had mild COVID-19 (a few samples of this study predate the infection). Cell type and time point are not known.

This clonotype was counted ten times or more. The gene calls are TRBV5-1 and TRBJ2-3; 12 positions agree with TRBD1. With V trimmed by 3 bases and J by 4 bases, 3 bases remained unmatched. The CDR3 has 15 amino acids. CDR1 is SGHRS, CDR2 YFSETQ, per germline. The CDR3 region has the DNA TGCGCCAGCAGCTCCGGGACAGGGGGCTCAGATACGCAGTATTTT. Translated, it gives CASSSGTGGSDTQYF.

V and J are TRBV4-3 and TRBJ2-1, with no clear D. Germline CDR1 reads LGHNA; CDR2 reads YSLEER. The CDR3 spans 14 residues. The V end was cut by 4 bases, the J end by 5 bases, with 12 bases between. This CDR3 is CASSRAPSNNEQFF. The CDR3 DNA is TGCGCCAGCAGCCGAGCCCCCTCGAACAATGAGCAGTTCTTC.

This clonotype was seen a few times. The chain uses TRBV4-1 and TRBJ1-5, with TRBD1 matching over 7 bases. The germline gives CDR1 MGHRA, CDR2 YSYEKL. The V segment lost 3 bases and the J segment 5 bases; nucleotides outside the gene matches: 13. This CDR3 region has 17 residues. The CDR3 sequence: CASSHPAGRGQDQPQHF. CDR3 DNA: TGCGCCAGCAGCCACCCCGCGGGGAGGGGGCAGGATCAGCCCCAGCATTTT.

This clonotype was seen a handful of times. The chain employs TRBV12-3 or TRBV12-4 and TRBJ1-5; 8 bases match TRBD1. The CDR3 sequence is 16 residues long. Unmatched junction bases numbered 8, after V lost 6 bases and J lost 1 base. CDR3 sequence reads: CASSRQGRVSNQPQHF. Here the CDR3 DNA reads TGTGCCAGCAGCAGACAGGGGCGGGTAAGCAATCAGCCCCAGCATTTT.

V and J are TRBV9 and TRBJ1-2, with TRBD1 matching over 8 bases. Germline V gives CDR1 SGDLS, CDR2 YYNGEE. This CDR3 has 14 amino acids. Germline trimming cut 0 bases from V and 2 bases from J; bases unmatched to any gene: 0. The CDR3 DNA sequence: TGTGCCAGCAGCGTAGCAGGGGGCAACTATGGCTACACCTTC. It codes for CASSVAGGNYGYTF.

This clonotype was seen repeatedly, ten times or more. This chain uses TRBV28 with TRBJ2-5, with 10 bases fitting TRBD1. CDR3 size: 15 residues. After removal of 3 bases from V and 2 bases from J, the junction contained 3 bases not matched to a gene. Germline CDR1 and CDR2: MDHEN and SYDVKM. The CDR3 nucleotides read TGTGCCAGCAGTTTGGGACAGGGGCTGCAAGAGACCCAGTACTTC. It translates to CASSLGQGLQETQYF. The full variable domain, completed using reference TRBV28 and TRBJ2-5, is DVKVTQSSRYLVKRTGEKVFLECVQDMDHENMFWYRQDPGLGLRLIYFSYDVKMKEKGDIPEGYSVSREKKERFSLILESASTNQTSMYLCASSLGQGLQETQYFGPGTRLLVL.

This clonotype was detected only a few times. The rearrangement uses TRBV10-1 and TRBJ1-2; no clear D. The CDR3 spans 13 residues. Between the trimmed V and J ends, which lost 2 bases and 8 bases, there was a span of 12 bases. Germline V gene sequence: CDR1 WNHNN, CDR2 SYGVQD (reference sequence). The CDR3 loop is CASSEDPSRGYTF. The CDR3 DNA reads TGCGCCAGCAGTGAGGACCCTTCACGAGGCTACACCTTC.

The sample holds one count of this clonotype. DNA for the CDR3: TGTGCCAGTGGCGGCCTGATCACTGAAGCTTTCTTT. It translates to CASGGLITEAFF. The chain has TRBV11-2 and TRBJ1-1; D is undetermined. V was clipped by 9 bases and J by 4 bases, with 12 bases between them. Germline-derived CDR1 and CDR2 are SGHAT and FQNNGV. The CDR3 contains 12 residues.

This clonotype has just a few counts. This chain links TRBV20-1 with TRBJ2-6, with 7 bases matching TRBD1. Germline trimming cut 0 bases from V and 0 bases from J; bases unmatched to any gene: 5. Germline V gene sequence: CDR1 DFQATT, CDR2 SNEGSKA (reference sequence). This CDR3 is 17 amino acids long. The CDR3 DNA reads TGCAGTGCTAGAGATGGGACAGCGACCTCTGGGGCCAACGTCCTGACTTTC. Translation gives CSARDGTATSGANVLTF.

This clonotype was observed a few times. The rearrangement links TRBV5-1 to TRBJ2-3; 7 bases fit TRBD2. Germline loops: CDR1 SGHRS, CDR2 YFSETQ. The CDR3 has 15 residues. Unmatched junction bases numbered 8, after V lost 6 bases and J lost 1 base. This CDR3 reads CASTRGDPRTDTQYF. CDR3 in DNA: TGCGCCAGCACCCGGGGGGACCCCCGCACAGATACGCAGTATTTT. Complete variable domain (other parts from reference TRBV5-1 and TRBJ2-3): KAGVTQTPRYLIKTRGQQVTLSCSPISGHRSVSWYQQTPGQGLQFLFEYFSETQRNKGNFPGRFSGRQFSNSRSEMNVSTLELGDSALYLCASTRGDPRTDTQYFGPGTRLTVL.

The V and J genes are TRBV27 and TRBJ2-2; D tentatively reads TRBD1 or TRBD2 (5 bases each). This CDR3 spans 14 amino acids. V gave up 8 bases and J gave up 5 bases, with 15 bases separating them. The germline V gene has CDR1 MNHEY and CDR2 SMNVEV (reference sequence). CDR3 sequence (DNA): TGTGCCAGCGGGTCAACGGGGCGGACCGGGGAGCTGTTTTTT. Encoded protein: CASGSTGRTGELFF.

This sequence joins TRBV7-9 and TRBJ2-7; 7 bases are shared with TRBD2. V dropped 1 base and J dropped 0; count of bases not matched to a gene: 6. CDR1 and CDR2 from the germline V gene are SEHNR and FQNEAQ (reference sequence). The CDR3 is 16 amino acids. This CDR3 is CASSLVSGAGSYEQYF. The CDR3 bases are TGTGCCAGCAGCTTAGTGAGCGGGGCAGGCTCCTACGAGCAGTACTTC.

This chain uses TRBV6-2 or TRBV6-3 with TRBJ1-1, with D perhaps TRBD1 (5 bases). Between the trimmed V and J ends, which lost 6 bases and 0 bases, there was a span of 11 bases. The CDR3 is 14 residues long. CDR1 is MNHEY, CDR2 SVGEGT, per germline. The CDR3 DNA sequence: TGTGCCAGCAGCAGACAGCTTCTGAACACTGAAGCTTTCTTT. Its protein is CASSRQLLNTEAFF.

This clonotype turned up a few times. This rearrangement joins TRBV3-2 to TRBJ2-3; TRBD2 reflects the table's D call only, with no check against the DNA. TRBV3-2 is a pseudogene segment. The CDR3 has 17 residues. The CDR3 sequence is CASSREISGGSVHTQYF. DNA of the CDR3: TGTGCCAGCAGCCGAGAAATTAGCGGGGGCTCGGTGCATACGCAGTATTTT.

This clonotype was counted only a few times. CDR3 coding DNA: TGTGCCAGCAGCCGTGGGACTAGCGGGGGGTTCTACGAGCAGTACTTC. Its protein is CASSRGTSGGFYEQYF. V gene TRBV7-2 combines with J gene TRBJ2-7, with 15 bases identical to TRBD2. Unmatched junction bases numbered 5, after V lost 5 bases and J lost 3 bases. CDR1 SGHTA and CDR2 FQGNSA come from the germline V gene. The CDR3 contains 16 residues.

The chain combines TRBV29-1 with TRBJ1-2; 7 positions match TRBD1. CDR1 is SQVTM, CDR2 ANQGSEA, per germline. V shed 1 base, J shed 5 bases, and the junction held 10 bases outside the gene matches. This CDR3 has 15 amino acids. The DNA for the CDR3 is TGCAGCGTTGAAGGTCGGCAGGGGGGGCATTATGGCTACACCTTC. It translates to CSVEGRQGGHYGYTF.

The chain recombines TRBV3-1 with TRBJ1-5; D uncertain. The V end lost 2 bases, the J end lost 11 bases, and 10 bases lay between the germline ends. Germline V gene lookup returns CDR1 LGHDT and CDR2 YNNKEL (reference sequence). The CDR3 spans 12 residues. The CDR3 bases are TGTGCCAGCAGCCAAAGAGGCTCGGCCCAGCATTTT. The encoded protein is CASSQRGSAQHF.

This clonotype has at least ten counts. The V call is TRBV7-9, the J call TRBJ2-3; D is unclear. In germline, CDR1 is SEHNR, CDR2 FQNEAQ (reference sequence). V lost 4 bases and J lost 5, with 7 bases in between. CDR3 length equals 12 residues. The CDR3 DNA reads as TGTGCCAGCAGCTCTTGGGGAGATACGCAGTATTTT. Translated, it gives CASSSWGDTQYF.

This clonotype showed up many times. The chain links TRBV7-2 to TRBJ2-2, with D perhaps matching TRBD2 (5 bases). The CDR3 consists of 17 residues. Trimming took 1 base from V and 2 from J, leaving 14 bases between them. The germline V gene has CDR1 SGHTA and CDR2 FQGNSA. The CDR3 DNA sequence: TGTGCCAGCAGCTTAGACGAGCGGAGGATTAACACCGGGGAGCTGTTTTTT. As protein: CASSLDERRINTGELFF.

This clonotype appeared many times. DNA for the CDR3: TGTGCCACCAGTGCGCGTCCCTACAATGAGCAGTTCTTC. It yields the protein CATSARPYNEQFF. The rearrangement uses TRBV24-1 and TRBJ2-1; D unclear. V shed 5 bases and J shed 2 bases, with 6 bases lying between them. This CDR3 has 13 residues. Germline V gene data show CDR1 as KGHDR and CDR2 as SFDVKD.

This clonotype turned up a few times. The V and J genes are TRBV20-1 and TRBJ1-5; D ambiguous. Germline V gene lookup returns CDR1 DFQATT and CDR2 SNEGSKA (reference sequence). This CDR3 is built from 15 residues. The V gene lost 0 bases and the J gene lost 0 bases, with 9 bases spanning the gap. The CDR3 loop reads CSARDHSNSNQPQHF. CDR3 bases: TGCAGTGCTAGAGATCATTCGAATAGCAATCAGCCCCAGCATTTT.